The 22 T cell receptor beta chains below all came from one sample that was sequenced in a study of spatial heterogeneity in lung cancer. TCRdb independently ran MiXCR on the 5' RACE reads; one entry per CDR3 protein. Of approximately 1,000 distinct CDR3 sequences detected, roughly three quarters appear once; the ten largest clones hold around 7.7%. Noted time point: sample taken at primary tumor resection. Unsorted tumor, nontumor lung tissue or cryopreserved PBMC supplied the whole RNA. The sequencing here drew on PBMCs, taken at surgery. These receptors originate from a male donor with early-stage non-small cell lung cancer.

Turning to this clonotype: This beta chain is off target for a library built for alpha chains, so its abundance means little. This sequence joins TRBV10-3 and TRBJ2-7, with TRBD1 identical over 8 bases. Unmatched junction bases numbered 4, after V lost 2 bases and J lost 4 bases. Germline-derived CDR1 and CDR2 are ENHRY and SYGVKD. This CDR3 contains 14 residues. The CDR3 here is CAISEQGARYEQYF. The CDR3 coding sequence is TGTGCCATCAGTGAGCAGGGGGCGAGATACGAGCAGTACTTC.

There are a few counts of this clonotype. This beta chain is off target for a library built for alpha chains, so its abundance means little. The rearrangement links TRBV3-1 to TRBJ2-7; D might be TRBD2 (6 bases). Germline V lookup: CDR1 LGHDT, CDR2 YNNKEL (reference sequence). This CDR3 contains 14 residues. V lost 2 bases and J lost 3, with 11 bases in between. The CDR3 sequence: CASSQSETSYEQYF. Written as DNA, the CDR3 is TGTGCCAGCAGCCAATCCGAGACTAGCTACGAGCAGTACTTC.

Concerning this clonotype itself: The library was built for alpha chains, so this beta chain is an off-target read and its size means little. The V and J genes are TRBV6-5 and TRBJ2-2; D not certain. This CDR3 is 13 amino acids long. The germline V and J ends were trimmed by 9 bases and 4 bases, with 12 bases remaining between them. CDR1 and CDR2 from the germline V gene are MNHEY and SVGAGI. For the CDR3, the DNA is TGTGCCAGGAGTCTAGGTATCACCGGGGAGCTGTTTTTT. It yields the protein CARSLGITGELFF.

With regard to this clonotype: Found in a library prepared for alpha chains, this beta chain is an off-target read, and its abundance has little meaning. CDR3 region: CASSPGLAGADTQYF. The CDR3 DNA is TGTGCCAGCAGCCCAGGACTAGCGGGAGCTGATACGCAGTATTTT. The rearrangement joins TRBV7-3 to TRBJ2-3; 13 bases match TRBD2. The CDR3 covers 15 residues. After removal of 5 bases from V and 6 bases from J, the junction contained 5 bases not matched to a gene. CDR1 and CDR2 (germline): SGHTA, FQGTGA.

This clonotype showed up just once. Since it is a stray read in a library aimed at alpha chains, this beta chain has a size that is not meaningful. This chain joins TRBV24-1 and TRBJ2-4, with 11 positions matching TRBD1. Losses at the gene ends were 2 bases for V and 8 bases for J; bases not matched to a gene: 4. Germline V CDR1 and CDR2: KGHDR, SFDVKD. This CDR3 comprises 15 residues. CDR3 loop: CATSDSGTGGDIQYF. CDR3 nucleotide sequence: TGTGCCACCAGTGATTCCGGGACAGGGGGTGACATTCAGTACTTC.

With regard to this clonotype: Within a library made for alpha chains, this beta chain is off target, and its count is uninformative. The chain is built from TRBV27 and TRBJ2-1; 7 bases are a match to TRBD2. The CDR3 runs 13 residues. Germline values: CDR1 MNHEY, CDR2 SMNVEV (reference sequence). V lost 3 bases, J lost 9 bases, and 5 bases stayed unmatched. In DNA form, the CDR3 reads TGTGCCAGCAGTTTCACTAGCGCGGGTGAGCAGTTCTTC. Its translation is CASSFTSAGEQFF.

This clonotype was observed a few times. The size of this beta chain means little, since it is a stray read in a library made for alpha chains. The chain links TRBV18 to TRBJ2-3, with TRBD1 matching 10 bases. The germline CDR1 and CDR2 sequences are KGHSH and LQKENI. The CDR3 loop spans 14 amino acids. V was clipped by 5 bases and J by 3 bases; unmatched bases: 2. The CDR3 sequence: CASSSGQGTDTQYF. In nucleotides, the CDR3 is TGTGCCAGCTCATCGGGACAGGGGACAGATACGCAGTATTTT.

Of note for this clonotype: A library made for alpha chains picked up this beta chain off target, so its size means little. The chain joins TRBV4-1 to TRBJ2-3; D unclear. Germline V CDR1 and CDR2: MGHRA, YSYEKL. V was clipped by 0 bases and J by 4 bases, with 5 bases between them. The CDR3 contains 13 residues. Here the CDR3 DNA reads TGCGCCAGCAGCCAAGATCGCCCAGATACGCAGTATTTT. This gives the protein CASSQDRPDTQYF.

Comment on this clonotype: This beta chain is an unintended read in a library built for alpha chains; its size means little. J is TRBJ2-5 and V is TRBV19; D ambiguous. The germline V and J ends were trimmed by 6 bases and 5 bases, with 13 bases remaining between them. The CDR3 is made up of 13 amino acids. CDR1 and CDR2 from the germline V gene are LNHDA and SQIVND (reference sequence). CDR3 region: CASSPDFSETQYF. CDR3 in DNA: TGTGCCAGTAGCCCTGACTTCTCGGAGACCCAGTACTTC.

Turning to this clonotype: This beta chain is off target for a library built for alpha chains, so its abundance means little. The chain combines TRBV27 with TRBJ1-6; 9 bases fit TRBD1. The CDR3 consists of 14 residues. The ends lost 6 bases at V and 7 bases at J; junction bases unmatched: 4. From germline, CDR1 is MNHEY and CDR2 SMNVEV (reference sequence). CDR3 sequence (DNA): TGTGCCAGCAGAGAAGGGACAGGGAATTCACCCCTCCACTTT. Its translation: CASREGTGNSPLHF.

Comments on this clonotype: Little can be read into the size of this beta chain, an off-target read in a library designed for alpha chains. The chain uses TRBV29-1 and TRBJ2-2, with TRBD1 identical over 7 bases. Germline CDR1 and CDR2: SQVTM and ANQGSEA. This CDR3 contains 13 residues. Germline trimming cut 6 bases from V and 4 bases from J; bases unmatched to any gene: 5. The CDR3 DNA reads TGCAGCGTGACAGGGATCTTCACCGGGGAGCTGTTTTTT. Translation gives CSVTGIFTGELFF.

A note on this clonotype: This beta chain is an off-target read within a library intended for alpha chains, so its frequency means little. The CDR3 region is CASSIDQGFPDTQYF. The CDR3 DNA reads as TGTGCCAGTAGTATAGATCAAGGGTTCCCAGATACGCAGTATTTT. The genes are TRBV19 and TRBJ2-3; D is unresolved. V shed 0 bases and J shed 4 bases, with 11 bases lying between them. The CDR3 covers 15 residues. Germline-derived CDR1 and CDR2 are LNHDA and SQIVND (reference sequence).

There are a few counts of this clonotype. This beta chain is a stray sequence in a library constructed for alpha chains; its clone size is not meaningful. The V gene is TRBV3-1, the J gene TRBJ2-7, with 10 bases fitting TRBD1. CDR1 and CDR2 (germline): LGHDT, YNNKEL (reference sequence). This CDR3 region has 15 residues. V shed 2 bases, J shed 6 bases, and the junction held 7 bases outside the gene matches. CDR3 sequence reads: CASSQIPGDRGEQYF. The CDR3 DNA reads TGTGCCAGCAGCCAAATCCCTGGGGACAGGGGCGAGCAGTACTTC.

This clonotype occurred a few times. Within a library made for alpha chains, this beta chain is off target, and its count is uninformative. The chain carries TRBV7-2 and TRBJ2-5, with D possibly matching TRBD2 (7 bases). Trimming left V 3 bases short and J 1 base short, with 15 bases between. There are 16 residues in the CDR3. Germline CDR1 and CDR2: SGHTA and FQGNSA. The CDR3 coding sequence is TGTGCCAGCAGCTTGGGCCGGGGGGCCTTCCAAGAGACCCAGTACTTC. It encodes CASSLGRGAFQETQYF.

As regards this clonotype: This beta chain represents an off-target read in a library built for alpha chains; its size is of limited meaning. The chain recombines TRBV7-6 with TRBJ2-7; no definite D call. Germline CDR1 SGHVS, CDR2 FNYEAQ. The CDR3 spans 14 residues. V lost 4 bases to trimming and J lost 3 bases, with 13 bases between them. The CDR3 region has the DNA TGTGCCAGCAGCTCCGGGCTAACTTTCTACGAGCAGTACTTC. This encodes CASSSGLTFYEQYF.

To note about this clonotype: Being off target in a library aimed at alpha chains, this beta chain has a size of little meaning. J is TRBJ2-1 and V is TRBV6-2 or TRBV6-3, with a possible D match to TRBD1 (6 bases). Germline V lookup: CDR1 MNHEY, CDR2 SVGEGT. V lost 5 bases and J lost 7, with 12 bases in between. This CDR3 has 13 amino acids. This CDR3 reads CASSLLRGNEQFF. The CDR3 bases are TGTGCCAGCAGTCTGCTCAGGGGTAATGAGCAGTTCTTC.

As concerns this clonotype: This beta chain came through as a stray read in a library set up for alpha chains, and its size says little. This chain links TRBV29-1 with TRBJ2-7; 11 nucleotides agree with TRBD2. The V segment lost 7 bases and the J segment 7 bases; nucleotides outside the gene matches: 9. Germline-derived CDR1 and CDR2 are SQVTM and ANQGSEA. CDR3 length: 13 amino acids. This CDR3 reads CSAQTSGTLEQYF. The CDR3 DNA reads as TGCAGCGCTCAGACTAGCGGGACGCTTGAGCAGTACTTC.

As to this clonotype: As an off-target read in a library built for alpha chains, this beta chain has a frequency of little significance. This chain uses TRBV20-1 with TRBJ2-5; the match to TRBD2 covers 9 bases. This CDR3 contains 16 residues. With V trimmed by 3 bases and J by 4 bases, 12 bases remained unmatched. Germline values: CDR1 DFQATT, CDR2 SNEGSKA (reference sequence). The DNA for the CDR3 is TGCAGTGCTAGTCCCTTAGCGGGAGATAGGGGAGAGACCCAGTACTTC. Amino acid sequence: CSASPLAGDRGETQYF.

Comments on this clonotype: In a library made to pick up alpha chains, this beta chain is a stray read with a size that means little. J is TRBJ2-7 and V is TRBV7-2, with 9 bases lining up with TRBD1. The trim removed 5 bases at V and 8 bases at J, leaving 4 bases unmatched. Germline CDR1 SGHTA, CDR2 FQGNSA. CDR3 length equals 12 residues. The CDR3 DNA is TGTGCCAGCAGCCGGGACAGGGAAAAGCAGTACTTC. Protein: CASSRDREKQYF.

Of note for this clonotype: As an off-target read in a library built for alpha chains, this beta chain has a frequency of little significance. V is TRBV7-6 and J is TRBJ2-5; 7 nucleotides line up with TRBD2. J was trimmed by 5 bases and V by 4 bases; bases with no gene match: 4. The CDR3 contains 13 residues. Germline lookup yields CDR1 SGHVS and CDR2 FNYEAQ. The CDR3 region is CASSSLAYETQYF. CDR3 in DNA: TGTGCCAGCAGCTCACTAGCGTACGAGACCCAGTACTTC. Looking up the rest from reference TRBV7-6 and TRBJ2-5 gives the full variable domain: GAGVSQSPRYKVTKRGQDVALRCDPISGHVSLYWYRQALGQGPEFLTYFNYEAQQDKSGLPNDRFSAERPEGSISTLTIQRTEQRDSAMYRCASSSLAYETQYFGPGTRLLVL.

Comments on this clonotype: This beta chain came through as a stray read in a library set up for alpha chains, and its size says little. The gene calls are TRBV7-9 and TRBJ2-1; D is undetermined. The V end lost 3 bases, the J end lost 7 bases, and 7 bases lay between the germline ends. Germline-derived CDR1 and CDR2 are SEHNR and FQNEAQ (reference sequence). The CDR3 loop spans 12 amino acids. The CDR3 DNA is TGTGCCAGCAGCTTCCTCGAAAATGAGCAGTTCTTC. This encodes CASSFLENEQFF.

For this clonotype: This beta chain slipped into a library made for alpha chains as a stray read, so its size is not meaningful. V gene TRBV12-3 or TRBV12-4 combines with J gene TRBJ2-3; 12 bases are a match to TRBD2. V was clipped by 7 bases and J by 2 bases; unmatched bases: 7. The CDR3 contains 16 residues. CDR3 DNA: TGTGCCAGCACCCCCCGACTAGCGGGGGACACAGATACGCAGTATTTT. Translation: CASTPRLAGDTDTQYF.